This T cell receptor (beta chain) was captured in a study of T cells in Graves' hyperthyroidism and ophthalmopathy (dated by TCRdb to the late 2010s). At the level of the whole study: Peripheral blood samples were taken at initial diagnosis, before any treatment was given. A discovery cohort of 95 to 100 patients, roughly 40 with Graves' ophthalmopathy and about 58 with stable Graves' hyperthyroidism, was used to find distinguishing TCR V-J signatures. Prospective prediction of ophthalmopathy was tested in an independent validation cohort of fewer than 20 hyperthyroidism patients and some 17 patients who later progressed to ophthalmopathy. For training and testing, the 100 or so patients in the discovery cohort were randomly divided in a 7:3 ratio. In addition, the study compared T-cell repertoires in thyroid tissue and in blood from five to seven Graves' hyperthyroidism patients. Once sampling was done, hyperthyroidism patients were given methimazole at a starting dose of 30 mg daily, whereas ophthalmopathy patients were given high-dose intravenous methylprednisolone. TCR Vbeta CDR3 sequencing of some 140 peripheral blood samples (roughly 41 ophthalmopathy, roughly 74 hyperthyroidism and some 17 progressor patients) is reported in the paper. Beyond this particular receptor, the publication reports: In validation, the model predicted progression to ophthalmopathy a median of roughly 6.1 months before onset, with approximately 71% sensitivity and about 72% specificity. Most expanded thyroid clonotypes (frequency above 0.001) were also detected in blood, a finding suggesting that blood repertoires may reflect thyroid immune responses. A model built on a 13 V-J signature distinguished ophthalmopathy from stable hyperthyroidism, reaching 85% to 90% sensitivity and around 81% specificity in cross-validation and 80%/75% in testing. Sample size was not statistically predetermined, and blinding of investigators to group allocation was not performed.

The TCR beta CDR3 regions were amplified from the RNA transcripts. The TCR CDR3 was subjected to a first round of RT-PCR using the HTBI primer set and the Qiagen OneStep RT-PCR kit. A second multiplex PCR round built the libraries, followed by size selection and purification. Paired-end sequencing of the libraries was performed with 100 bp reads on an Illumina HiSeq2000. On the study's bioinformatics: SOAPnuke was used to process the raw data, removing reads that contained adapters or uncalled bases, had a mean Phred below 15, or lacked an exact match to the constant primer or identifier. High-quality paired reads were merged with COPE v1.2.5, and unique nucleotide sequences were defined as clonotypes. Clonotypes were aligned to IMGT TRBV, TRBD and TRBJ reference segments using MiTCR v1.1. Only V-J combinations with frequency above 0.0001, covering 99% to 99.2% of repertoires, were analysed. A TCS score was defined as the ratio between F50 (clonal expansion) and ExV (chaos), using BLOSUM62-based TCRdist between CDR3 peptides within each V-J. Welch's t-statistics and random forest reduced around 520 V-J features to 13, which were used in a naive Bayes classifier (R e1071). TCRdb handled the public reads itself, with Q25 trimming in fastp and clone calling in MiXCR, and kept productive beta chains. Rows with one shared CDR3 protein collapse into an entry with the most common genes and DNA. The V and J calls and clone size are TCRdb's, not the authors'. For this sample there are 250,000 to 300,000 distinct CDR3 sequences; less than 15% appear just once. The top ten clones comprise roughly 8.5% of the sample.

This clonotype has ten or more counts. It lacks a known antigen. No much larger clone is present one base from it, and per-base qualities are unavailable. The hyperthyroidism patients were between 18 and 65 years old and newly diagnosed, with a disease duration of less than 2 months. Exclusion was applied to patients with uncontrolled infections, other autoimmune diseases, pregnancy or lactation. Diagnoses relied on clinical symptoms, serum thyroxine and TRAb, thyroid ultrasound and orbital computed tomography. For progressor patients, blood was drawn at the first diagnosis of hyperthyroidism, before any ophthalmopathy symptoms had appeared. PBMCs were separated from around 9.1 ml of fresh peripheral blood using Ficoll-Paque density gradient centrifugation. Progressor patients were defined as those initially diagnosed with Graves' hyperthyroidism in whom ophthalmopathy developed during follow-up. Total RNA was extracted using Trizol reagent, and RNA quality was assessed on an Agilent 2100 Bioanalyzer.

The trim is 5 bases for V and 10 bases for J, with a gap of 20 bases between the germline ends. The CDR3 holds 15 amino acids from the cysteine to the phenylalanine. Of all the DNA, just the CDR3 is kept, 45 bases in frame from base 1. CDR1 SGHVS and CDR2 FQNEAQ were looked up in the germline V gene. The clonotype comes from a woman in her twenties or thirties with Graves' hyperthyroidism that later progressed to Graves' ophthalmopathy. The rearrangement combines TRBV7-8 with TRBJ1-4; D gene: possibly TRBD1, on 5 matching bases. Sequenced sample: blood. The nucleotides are TGTGCCAGCAGCCCCCGGGACGGGGGAATGGGAAAACTGTTTTTT. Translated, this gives CASSPRDGGMGKLFF.